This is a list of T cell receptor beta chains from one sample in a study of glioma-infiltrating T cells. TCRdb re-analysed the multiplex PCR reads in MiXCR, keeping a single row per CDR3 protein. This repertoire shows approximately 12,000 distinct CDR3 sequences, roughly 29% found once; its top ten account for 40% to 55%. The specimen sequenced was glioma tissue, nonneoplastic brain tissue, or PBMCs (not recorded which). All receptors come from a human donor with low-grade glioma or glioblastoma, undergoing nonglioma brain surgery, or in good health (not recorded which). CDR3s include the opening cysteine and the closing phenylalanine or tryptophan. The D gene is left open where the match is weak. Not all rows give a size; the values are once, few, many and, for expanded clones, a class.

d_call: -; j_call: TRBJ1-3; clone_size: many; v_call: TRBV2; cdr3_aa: CASLPTSAGNTIYF; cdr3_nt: TGTGCCAGCCTACCCACTTCGGCTGGAAACACCATATATTTT
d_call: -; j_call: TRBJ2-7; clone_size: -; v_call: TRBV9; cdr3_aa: CASSVERVAYEQYF; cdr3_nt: TGTGCCAGCAGCGTAGAGAGGGTCGCCTACGAGCAGTACTTC
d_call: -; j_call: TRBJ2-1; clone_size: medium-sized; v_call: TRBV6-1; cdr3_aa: CASSGGGGSYNEQFF; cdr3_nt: TGTGCCAGCAGCGGCGGAGGGGGCTCCTACAATGAGCAGTTCTTC
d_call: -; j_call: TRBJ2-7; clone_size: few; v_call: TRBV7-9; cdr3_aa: CASSRDISRSYEQYF; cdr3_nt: TGTGCCAGCAGCCGGGACATATCGAGGTCCTACGAGCAGTACTTC
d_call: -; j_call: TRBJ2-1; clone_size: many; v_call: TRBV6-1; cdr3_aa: CASSEATQINEQFF; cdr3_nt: TGTGCCAGCAGTGAAGCGACCCAGATCAATGAGCAGTTCTTC
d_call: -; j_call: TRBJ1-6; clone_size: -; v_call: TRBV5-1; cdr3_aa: CASRVDDSPNSPLHF; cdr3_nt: TGCGCCAGCAGAGTTGATGACAGCCCAAATTCACCCCTCCACTTT
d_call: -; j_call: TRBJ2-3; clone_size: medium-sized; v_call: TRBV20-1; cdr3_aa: CSVQVRGTDTQYF; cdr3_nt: TGCAGTGTCCAAGTCAGGGGCACAGATACGCAGTATTTT
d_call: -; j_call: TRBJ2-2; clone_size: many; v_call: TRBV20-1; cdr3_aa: CSAREPGHSNTGELFF; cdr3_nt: TGCAGTGCTAGAGAACCGGGACATTCGAACACCGGGGAGCTGTTTTTT
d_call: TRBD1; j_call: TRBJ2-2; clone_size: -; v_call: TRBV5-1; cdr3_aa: CASMGQGTGELFF; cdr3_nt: TGCGCCAGCATGGGACAGGGAACCGGGGAGCTGTTTTTT
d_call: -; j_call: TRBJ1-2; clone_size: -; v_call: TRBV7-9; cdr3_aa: CASSSRTDSNYGYTF; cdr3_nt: TGTGCCAGCAGCTCTCGGACGGATTCTAACTATGGCTACACCTTC
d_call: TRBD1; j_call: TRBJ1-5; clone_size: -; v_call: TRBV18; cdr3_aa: CASSPQGDQPQHF; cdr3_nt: TGTGCCAGCTCACCTCAGGGGGATCAGCCCCAGCATTTT
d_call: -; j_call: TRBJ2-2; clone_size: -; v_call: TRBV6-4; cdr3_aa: CASSPANTGELFF; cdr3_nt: TGTGCCAGCAGCCCAGCCAACACCGGGGAGCTGTTTTTT
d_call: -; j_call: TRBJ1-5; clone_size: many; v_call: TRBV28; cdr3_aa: CASSFGGVQPQHF; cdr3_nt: TGTGCCAGCAGTTTCGGGGGGGTTCAGCCCCAGCATTTT
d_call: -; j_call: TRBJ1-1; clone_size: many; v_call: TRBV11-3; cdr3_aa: CASSLGHEAEAFF; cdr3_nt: TGTGCCAGCAGCCTCGGACATGAGGCTGAAGCTTTCTTT
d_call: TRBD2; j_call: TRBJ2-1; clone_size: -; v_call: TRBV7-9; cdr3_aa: CASSPIGRKVLDEQFF; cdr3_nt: TGTGCCAGCAGCCCCATCGGGAGGAAGGTACTAGATGAGCAGTTCTTC
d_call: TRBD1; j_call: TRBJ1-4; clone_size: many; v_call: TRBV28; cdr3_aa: CASRTGGRIDEKLFF; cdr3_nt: TGTGCCAGCAGGACAGGGGGCAGGATTGATGAAAAACTGTTTTTT
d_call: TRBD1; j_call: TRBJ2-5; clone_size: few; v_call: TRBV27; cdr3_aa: CASSLFPPGQGKKETQYF; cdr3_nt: TGTGCCAGCAGTTTATTCCCTCCGGGACAGGGAAAAAAAGAGACCCAGTACTTC
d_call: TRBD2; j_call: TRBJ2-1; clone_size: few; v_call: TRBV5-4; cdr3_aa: CASSLSQGGYNEQFF; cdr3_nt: TGTGCCAGCAGCTTGTCCCAGGGAGGGTACAATGAGCAGTTCTTC
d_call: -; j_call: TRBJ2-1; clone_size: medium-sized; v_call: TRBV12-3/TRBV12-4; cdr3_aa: CASTGQPSYNEQFF; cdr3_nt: TGTGCCAGCACCGGACAGCCCTCCTACAATGAGCAGTTCTTC
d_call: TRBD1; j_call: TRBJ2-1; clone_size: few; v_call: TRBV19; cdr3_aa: CASSIANPGQGSYNEQFF; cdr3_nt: TGTGCCAGTAGTATAGCAAACCCGGGACAGGGTTCCTACAATGAGCAGTTCTTC
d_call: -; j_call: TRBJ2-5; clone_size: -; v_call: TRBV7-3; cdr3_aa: CASSSTGESKTQYF; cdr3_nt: TGTGCCAGCAGCTCCACTGGGGAATCAAAGACCCAGTACTTC
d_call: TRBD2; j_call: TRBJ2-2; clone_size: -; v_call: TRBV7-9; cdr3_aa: CASSLATSIGELFF; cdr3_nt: TGTGCCAGCAGCTTAGCGACTAGCATCGGGGAGCTGTTTTTT
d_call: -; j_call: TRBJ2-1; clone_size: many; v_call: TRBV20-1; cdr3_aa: CSAMVRDTYNEQFF; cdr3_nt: TGCAGTGCTATGGTTCGGGACACCTACAATGAGCAGTTCTTC
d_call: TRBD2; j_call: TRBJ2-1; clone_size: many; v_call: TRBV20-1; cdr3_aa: CSARVSSGSDEQFF; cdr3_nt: TGCAGTGCTAGAGTTAGCAGCGGGAGTGATGAGCAGTTCTTC
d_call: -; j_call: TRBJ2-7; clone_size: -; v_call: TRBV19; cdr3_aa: CATNCPPRRAFYEQYF; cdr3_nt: TGTGCCACCAACTGCCCCCCCCGCAGGGCTTTCTACGAGCAGTACTTC
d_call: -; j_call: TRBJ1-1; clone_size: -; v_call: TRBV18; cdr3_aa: CASSPRGGGSNTEALF; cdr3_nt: TGTGCCAGCTCACCACGGGGAGGAGGCTCGAACACTGAAGCTCTCTTT
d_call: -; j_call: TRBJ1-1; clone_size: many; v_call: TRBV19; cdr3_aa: CASSDQVAGVNTEAFF; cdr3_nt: TGTGCCAGTAGTGACCAGGTGGCAGGGGTGAACACTGAAGCTTTCTTT
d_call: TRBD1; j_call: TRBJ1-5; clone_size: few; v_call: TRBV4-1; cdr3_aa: CASSQDTGDPLEPQHF; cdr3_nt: TGCGCCAGCAGCCAAGATACAGGGGACCCCCTGGAGCCCCAGCATTTT
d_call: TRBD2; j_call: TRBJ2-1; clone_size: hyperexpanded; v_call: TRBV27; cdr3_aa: CASSLLGGRAIGNEQFF; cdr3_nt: TGTGCCAGCAGTTTATTAGGCGGGAGGGCCATAGGCAATGAGCAGTTCTTC
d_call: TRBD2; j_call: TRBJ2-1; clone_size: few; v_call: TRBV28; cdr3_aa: CASSSWTARREALVF; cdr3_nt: TGTGCCAGCAGTTCCTGGACTGCCCGCCGGGAGGCCCTGGTCTTC
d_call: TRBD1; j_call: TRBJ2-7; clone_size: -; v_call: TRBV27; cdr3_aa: CVSSLVGGVPYEQYF; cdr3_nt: TGTGTCAGCAGTTTAGTAGGGGGCGTCCCCTACGAGCAGTACTTC
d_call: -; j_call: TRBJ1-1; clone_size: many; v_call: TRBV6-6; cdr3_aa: CASSYSGGWGVEAFF; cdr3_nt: TGTGCCAGCAGTTACTCTGGGGGGTGGGGAGTTGAAGCTTTCTTT
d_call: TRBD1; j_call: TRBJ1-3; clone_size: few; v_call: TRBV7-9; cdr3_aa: CASSWDRGASGNTIYF; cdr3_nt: TGTGCCAGCAGCTGGGACAGGGGGGCTTCTGGAAACACCATATATTTT
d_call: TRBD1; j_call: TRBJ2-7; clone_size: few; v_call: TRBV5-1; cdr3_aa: CASSLGQGFSYEQYF; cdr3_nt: TGCGCCAGCAGCTTGGGACAGGGGTTTTCCTACGAGCAGTACTTC
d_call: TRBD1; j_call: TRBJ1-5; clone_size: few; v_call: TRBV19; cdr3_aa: CASSPQGANQPQHF; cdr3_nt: TGTGCCAGTAGCCCCCAGGGGGCAAATCAGCCCCAGCATTTT
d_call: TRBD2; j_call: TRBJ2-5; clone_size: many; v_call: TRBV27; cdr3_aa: CASSFSTSRETQYF; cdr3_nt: TGTGCCAGCAGTTTCTCGACTAGCCGTGAGACCCAGTACTTC
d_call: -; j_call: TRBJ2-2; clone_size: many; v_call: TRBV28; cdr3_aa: CASSLSQPEGELFF; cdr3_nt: TGTGCCAGCAGTTTGAGTCAACCCGAAGGGGAGCTGTTTTTT
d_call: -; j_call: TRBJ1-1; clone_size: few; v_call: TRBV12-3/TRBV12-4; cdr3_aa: CASSLKRNTEAFF; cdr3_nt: TGTGCCAGCAGTTTAAAGAGGAACACTGAAGCTTTCTTT
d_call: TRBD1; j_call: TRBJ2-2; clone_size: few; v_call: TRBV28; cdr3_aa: CASSYETGTTGELFF; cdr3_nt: TGTGCCAGCAGCTACGAGACAGGGACCACCGGGGAGCTGTTTTTT
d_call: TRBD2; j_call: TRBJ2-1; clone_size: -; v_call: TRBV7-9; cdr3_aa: CASSPTRGEGYNEQFF; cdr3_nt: TGTGCCAGCAGCCCGACGCGAGGGGAGGGCTACAATGAGCAGTTCTTC
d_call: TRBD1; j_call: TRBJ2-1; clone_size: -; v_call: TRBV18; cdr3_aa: CASSSRTGGGDERFF; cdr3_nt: TGTGCCAGCTCATCCAGGACAGGGGGCGGTGATGAGCGGTTCTTC
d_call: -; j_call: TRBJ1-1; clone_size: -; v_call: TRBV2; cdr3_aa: CASSGVMNTEAFF; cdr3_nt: TGTGCCAGCAGTGGGGTCATGAACACTGAAGCTTTCTTT